The rows below give T cell receptor beta chains drawn from one sample of a study of response to subunit inactivated influenza vaccine. TCRdb used MiXCR to reprocess the RT-PCR reads, holding one entry per CDR3 protein. The repertoire holds 650,000 to 850,000 distinct CDR3 sequences, with approximately 15% as singletons. Sequenced here: PBMCs from blood, sampled around 14 days before vaccination. The receptors stem from a man in his fifties who received an inactivated influenza vaccine. The CDR3 runs from the conserved cysteine through the conserved F or W. D genes are given only for firm matches. Some rows have no size entry. The others give once, few or many, or a class for an expanded clone.

V: TRBV12-3/TRBV12-4
D: .
J: TRBJ2-5
size: .
length: 13
DNA: TGTGCCAGCACTGAGGGGAACCAAGAGACCCAGTACTTC
CDR3: CASTEGNQETQYF

V: TRBV9
D: TRBD2
J: TRBJ2-1
size: few
length: 19
DNA: TGTGCCAGCAGCGCGAATCCCCAGGGACTAGCAAGCTCCTACAATGAGCAGTTCTTC
CDR3: CASSANPQGLASSYNEQFF

V: TRBV4-3
D: TRBD1
J: TRBJ2-3
size: many
length: 16
DNA: TGCGCCAGCAGCCAAGACGGGACAGGGACCACAGATACGCAGTATTTT
CDR3: CASSQDGTGTTDTQYF

V: TRBV6-5
D: TRBD2
J: TRBJ2-7
size: many
length: 15
DNA: TGTGCCAGCAGTTCCAGTGCTAGCGGGTCCTACGAGCAGTACTTC
CDR3: CASSSSASGSYEQYF

V: TRBV12-3/TRBV12-4
D: .
J: TRBJ2-2
size: few
length: 14
DNA: TGTGCCAGCAGTTTTAACAGGCCCACCGGGGAGCTGTTTTTT
CDR3: CASSFNRPTGELFF

V: TRBV7-1
D: TRBD2
J: TRBJ2-1
size: .
length: 22
DNA: TGTGCCAGCAGTTCGTTGCCCCCCACTGGGCGGGAGGGCCATGGCGTCTACAATGAGCAGTTCTTC
CDR3: CASSSLPPTGREGHGVYNEQFF

V: TRBV18
D: TRBD1
J: TRBJ2-7
size: few
length: 15
DNA: TGTGCCAGCTCAGTAGGACAGGGGGCTAACTACGAGCAGTACTTC
CDR3: CASSVGQGANYEQYF

V: TRBV11-2
D: .
J: TRBJ2-3
size: .
length: 17
DNA: TGTGCCAGCAGCTTATCTCTCCTAGCTGGGAGAACAGATACGCAGTATTTT
CDR3: CASSLSLLAGRTDTQYF

V: TRBV20-1
D: TRBD2
J: TRBJ2-7
size: .
length: 14
DNA: TGCAGTGCTAGGCTGAGCGGGAAGATCTACGAGCAGTACTTC
CDR3: CSARLSGKIYEQYF

V: TRBV30
D: .
J: TRBJ2-5
size: many
length: 12
DNA: TGTGCCTGGAGTGTAGCGAGCCCCACGCGGTACTTC
CDR3: CAWSVASPTRYF

V: TRBV3-1
D: TRBD2
J: TRBJ2-3
size: few
length: 13
DNA: TGTGCCAGCCGGGACTATAGCACAGATACGCAGTATTTT
CDR3: CASRDYSTDTQYF

V: TRBV21-1
D: .
J: TRBJ2-7
size: .
length: 13
DNA: TGTGCCAGCAGCGACCGGGACAGGGGTCACCAGTACTTC
CDR3: CASSDRDRGHQYF

V: TRBV20-1
D: .
J: TRBJ2-7
size: few
length: 12
DNA: TGCAGTGCTAGACAGGGTATGAGCGAGCAGTACTTC
CDR3: CSARQGMSEQYF

V: TRBV29-1
D: .
J: TRBJ2-1
size: few
length: 13
DNA: TGCAGCGTAGGGTCTCTCTCCTACAATGAGCAGTTCTTC
CDR3: CSVGSLSYNEQFF

V: TRBV7-2
D: .
J: TRBJ2-2
size: .
length: 13
DNA: TGTGCCAGCAAGTACGGGAACACCGGGGAGCTGTTTTTT
CDR3: CASKYGNTGELFF

V: TRBV11-2
D: TRBD2
J: TRBJ2-1
size: .
length: 14
DNA: TGTGCCAGCAGATCACTAGCGGGAACCAATGAGCAGTTCTTC
CDR3: CASRSLAGTNEQFF

V: TRBV20-1
D: .
J: TRBJ1-6
size: few
length: 15
DNA: TGCAGTGCTAGCAGAGGCAGCTCCTATAATTCACCCCTCCACTTT
CDR3: CSASRGSSYNSPLHF

V: TRBV7-2
D: TRBD2
J: TRBJ2-3
size: .
length: 15
DNA: TGTGCCAGCAGCTGGAGACTAGCGGGGACAGATACGCAGTATTTT
CDR3: CASSWRLAGTDTQYF

V: TRBV5-1
D: .
J: TRBJ2-7
size: .
length: 14
DNA: TGCGCCAGCAGCTTGGTCTACCCTCCCCTCGAGCAGTACTTC
CDR3: CASSLVYPPLEQYF

V: TRBV10-3
D: .
J: TRBJ1-1
size: few
length: 14
DNA: TGTGCCATCAGTGAGGTGTTGGGGGGGACTGAAGCTTTCTTT
CDR3: CAISEVLGGTEAFF

V: TRBV6-1
D: .
J: TRBJ1-2
size: .
length: 15
DNA: TGTGCCAGCAGTACCCTAGGGGGTATCCCGAATGGCTACACCTTC
CDR3: CASSTLGGIPNGYTF